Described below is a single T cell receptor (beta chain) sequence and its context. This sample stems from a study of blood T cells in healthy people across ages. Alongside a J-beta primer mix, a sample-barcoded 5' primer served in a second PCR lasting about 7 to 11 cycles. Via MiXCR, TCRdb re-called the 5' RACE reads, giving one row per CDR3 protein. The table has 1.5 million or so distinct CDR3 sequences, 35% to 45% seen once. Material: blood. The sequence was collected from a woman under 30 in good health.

The CDR3, as DNA: TGTGCCAGCAGTCCACGGACAGGGACAATCTACGAGCAGTACTTC. This codes for CASSPRTGTIYEQYF. The chain combines TRBV27 with TRBJ2-7, with 8 bases matching TRBD1. The CDR3 has 15 amino acids. V lost 5 bases, J lost 3 bases, and 9 bases stayed unmatched. Germline lookup yields CDR1 MNHEY and CDR2 SMNVEV (reference sequence).